The 17 T cell receptor beta chains in this list originate from one sample, sequenced in a study of blood T cell repertoires in COVID-19. The protocol was immunoSEQ multiplex PCR, while the TCRdb copy is restricted to in-frame clones and leaves out a portion. Found here are 95,000 or so clones, about nine tenths of them singletons; the top ten hold about 3.7%. The source material was peripheral blood. Receptors were obtained from a woman aged 70-85 years with acute or convalescent COVID-19.

In this sample, this clone turned up once. The chain employs TRBV10-3 and TRBJ2-5; TRBD1 aligns across 8 bases. Germline V lookup: CDR1 ENHRY, CDR2 SYGVKD. V gave up 11 bases and J gave up 5 bases; unmatched junction bases: 13. The CDR3 is 14 amino acids. CDR3 sequence: CAASSGGAWETQYF. The CDR3 DNA is TGTGCCGCATCCTCAGGGGGCGCGTGGGAGACCCAGTACTTC.

The chain employs TRBV7-8 and TRBJ1-2, with 7 positions matching TRBD1. Germline CDR1 is SGHVS and CDR2 is FQNEAQ. The CDR3 extends over 14 amino acids. V shed 8 bases, J shed 6 bases, and the junction held 12 bases outside the gene matches. The CDR3 loop reads CASGYSGGSHGYTF. CDR3 bases: TGTGCCAGCGGGTACTCAGGGGGAAGCCATGGCTACACCTTC.

The chain joins TRBV9 to TRBJ2-4; D not resolved. The germline V and J ends were trimmed by 2 bases and 8 bases, with 17 bases remaining between them. CDR3 length: 15 amino acids. Per germline, CDR1 SGDLS and CDR2 YYNGEE. The CDR3 coding sequence is TGTGCCAGCAGCGTGGGCCAAACCCCAAATTACATTCAGTACTTC. This codes for CASSVGQTPNYIQYF.

The chain links TRBV5-6 to TRBJ2-7; 8 bases map to TRBD2. Germline trimming cut 2 bases from V and 2 bases from J; bases unmatched to any gene: 15. The germline gives CDR1 SGHDT, CDR2 YYEEEE. The CDR3 runs to 18 residues. This chain's CDR3 is CASSFSVPGTSPPYEQYV. The CDR3 DNA reads as TGTGCCAGCAGCTTTTCTGTTCCCGGGACTAGTCCCCCCTACGAGCAGTACGTC.

This chain connects TRBV6-1 to TRBJ1-5; D gene uncertain. CDR1 is MNHNS, CDR2 SASEGT, per germline. V was pared by 2 bases and J by 0 bases, with 11 bases between. The CDR3 spans 16 residues. The CDR3 nucleotides read TGTGCCAGCAGTGAATTGGAGTCGTATAGCAATCAGCCCCAGCATTTT. This codes for CASSELESYSNQPQHF.

V is TRBV3-1 (or the pseudogene TRBV3-2) and J is TRBJ2-7, with 9 bases aligning to TRBD1. In germline, CDR1 is LGHDT, CDR2 YNNKEL (reference sequence). With 3 bases clipped from V and 7 bases from J, the junction kept 16 bases outside the gene matches. The CDR3 has 17 residues. The CDR3 nucleotides read TGTGCCAGCAGCCAGAATCCACGGGACAGGGCTCTAGGTGAGCAGTACTTC. As protein: CASSQNPRDRALGEQYF.

The chain is built from TRBV6-5 and TRBJ1-5, with D perhaps matching TRBD1 (6 bases). V lost 4 bases and J lost 5, with 12 bases in between. The CDR3 has 14 amino acids. Germline V CDR1 and CDR2: MNHEY, SVGAGI. CDR3 DNA: TGTGCCAGCAGTTCCGACAGGCGTGATCAGCCCCAGCATTTT. This sequence encodes CASSSDRRDQPQHF.

This chain joins TRBV5-4 and TRBJ2-5, with 8 positions matching TRBD1. J lost 9 bases, V lost 3 bases, and 16 bases had no gene match. The CDR3 loop spans 16 amino acids. Per the germline V gene, CDR1 is SGHNT and CDR2 is YYREEE (reference sequence). In nucleotides, the CDR3 is TGTGCCAGCAGCTCTCGGACAGGGTCTGCCCAAGGGCCCCAGTACTTC. It specifies CASSSRTGSAQGPQYF.

V is TRBV27 and J is TRBJ1-4; a possible D gene is TRBD1 (5 bases). The CDR3 consists of 15 residues. CDR1 is MNHEY, CDR2 SMNVEV, per germline (reference sequence). Trimming took 3 bases from V and 1 from J, leaving 9 bases between them. CDR3 coding DNA: TGTGCCAGCAGTTTCCAGGGATTAACTAATGAAAAACTGTTTTTT. Translating it yields CASSFQGLTNEKLFF.

This chain's CDR3 is CASSLDRSSADTQYF. The CDR3 nucleotides read TGTGCCAGCAGCTTAGATCGCTCTAGCGCAGATACGCAGTATTTT. The rearrangement joins TRBV11-2 to TRBJ2-3, with TRBD2 as a possible D gene (6 bases). This CDR3 has 15 amino acids. Germline V gene data show CDR1 as SGHAT and CDR2 as FQNNGV. V lost 0 bases and J 4 bases, leaving 11 bases between the germline ends.

The V and J genes are TRBV7-6 and TRBJ2-1, with 8 bases matching TRBD2. Germline V gives CDR1 SGHVS, CDR2 FNYEAQ. The CDR3 is 17 amino acids. V was pared by 5 bases and J by 0 bases, with 9 bases of the junction left unmatched. The CDR3 loop reads CASSPSGSGSSYNEQFF. CDR3 bases: TGTGCCAGCAGCCCCTCGGGCAGCGGGAGCTCCTACAATGAGCAGTTCTTC.

The rearrangement links TRBV10-3 to TRBJ2-7, with 10 bases fitting TRBD2. The CDR3 runs to 15 residues. The J segment lost 7 bases and the V segment lost 0 bases, leaving 6 bases of the junction unmatched. Germline assignment: CDR1 ENHRY and CDR2 SYGVKD. The CDR3 coding sequence is TGTGCCATCAGTGAGTCAGGTCTAGCGGGAGAAGAGCAGTACTTC. Its translation: CAISESGLAGEEQYF.

The V and J genes are TRBV19 and TRBJ2-3, with 10 bases fitting TRBD2. The CDR3 extends over 15 amino acids. Trimming cost V 7 bases and J 4 bases; bases outside gene matches: 8. CDR1 LNHDA and CDR2 SQIVND come from the germline V gene (reference sequence). The CDR3 DNA reads TGTGCCAGTAAGGGGAGCGGGAGGGCCTCAGATACGCAGTATTTT. It yields the protein CASKGSGRASDTQYF.

J is TRBJ2-1 and V is TRBV28, with 7 bases lining up with TRBD1. The V and J ends lost 6 bases and 4 bases, in that order; junction bases with no gene match: 9. This CDR3 is 15 amino acids long. CDR1 is MDHEN, CDR2 SYDVKM, per germline. CDR3 nucleotide sequence: TGTGCCAGCAGCCGAGACAGGGTGTTTTACAATGAGCAGTTCTTC. This translates into CASSRDRVFYNEQFF.

The chain has TRBV7-2 and TRBJ1-2; 10 bases map to TRBD1. The trim removed 1 base at V and 2 bases at J, leaving 1 base unmatched. Per the germline V gene, CDR1 is SGHTA and CDR2 is FQGNSA. This CDR3 spans 15 amino acids. This chain's CDR3 is CASSLGGQGNYGYTF. CDR3 DNA: TGTGCCAGCAGCTTAGGGGGACAGGGGAACTATGGCTACACCTTC.

There are a few counts of this clone. The chain is built from TRBV7-7 and TRBJ1-4, with D uncertain. CDR3 size: 13 residues. Trimming stripped 2 bases from V and 7 bases from J, with 8 bases between. Looked up from germline, CDR1 is SSHAT and CDR2 is FNYEAQ (reference sequence). The CDR3: CASSLTSGEKLFF. The CDR3 bases are TGTGCCAGCAGCTTAACATCTGGTGAAAAACTGTTTTTT.

The DNA for the CDR3 is TGTGCCAGCTCACCCGTCCAGGGGGGCGTGGGCTACACCTTC. Translating gives CASSPVQGGVGYTF. The chain joins TRBV18 to TRBJ1-2; 7 nucleotides match TRBD1. CDR1 KGHSH and CDR2 LQKENI come from the germline V gene. The J segment lost 8 bases and the V segment lost 3 bases, leaving 9 bases of the junction unmatched. The CDR3 extends over 14 amino acids.